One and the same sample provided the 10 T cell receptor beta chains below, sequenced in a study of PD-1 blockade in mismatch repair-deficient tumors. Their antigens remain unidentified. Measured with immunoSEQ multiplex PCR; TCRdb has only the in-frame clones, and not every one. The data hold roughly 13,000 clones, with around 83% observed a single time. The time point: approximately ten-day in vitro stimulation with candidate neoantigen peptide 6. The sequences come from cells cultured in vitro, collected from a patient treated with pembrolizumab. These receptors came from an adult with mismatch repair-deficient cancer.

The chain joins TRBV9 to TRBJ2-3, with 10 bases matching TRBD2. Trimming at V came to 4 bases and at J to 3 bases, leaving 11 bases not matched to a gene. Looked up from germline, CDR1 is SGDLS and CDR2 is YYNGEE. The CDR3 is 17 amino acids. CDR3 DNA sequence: TGTGCCAGCAGCACCGAAGGGCTAGCGGGAGTAACAGATACGCAGTATTTT. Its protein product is CASSTEGLAGVTDTQYF.

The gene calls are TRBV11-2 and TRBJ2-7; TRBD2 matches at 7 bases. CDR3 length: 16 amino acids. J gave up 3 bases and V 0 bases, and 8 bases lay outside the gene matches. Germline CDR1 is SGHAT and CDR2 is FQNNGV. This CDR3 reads CASSLEASGNLYEQYF. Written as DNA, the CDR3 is TGTGCCAGCAGCTTAGAGGCTAGCGGAAACCTCTACGAGCAGTACTTC.

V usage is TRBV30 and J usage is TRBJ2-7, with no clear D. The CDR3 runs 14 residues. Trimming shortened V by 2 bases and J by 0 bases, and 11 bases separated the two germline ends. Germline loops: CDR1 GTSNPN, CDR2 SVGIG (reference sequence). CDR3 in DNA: TGTGCCTGGAGTTTACCTCCGAGCTCCTACGAGCAGTACTTC. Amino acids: CAWSLPPSSYEQYF.

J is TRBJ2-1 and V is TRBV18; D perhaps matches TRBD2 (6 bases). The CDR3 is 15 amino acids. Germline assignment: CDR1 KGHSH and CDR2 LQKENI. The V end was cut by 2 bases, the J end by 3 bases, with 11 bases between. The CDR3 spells CASSPMGGNYNEQFF. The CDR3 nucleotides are TGTGCCAGCTCACCAATGGGAGGAAACTACAATGAGCAGTTCTTC.

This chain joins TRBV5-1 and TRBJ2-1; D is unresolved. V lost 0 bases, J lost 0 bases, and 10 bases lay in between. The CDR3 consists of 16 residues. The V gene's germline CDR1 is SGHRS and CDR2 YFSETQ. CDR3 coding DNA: TGCGCCAGCAGCTTGGCCGGCCGTGACTCCTACAATGAGCAGTTCTTC. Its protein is CASSLAGRDSYNEQFF.

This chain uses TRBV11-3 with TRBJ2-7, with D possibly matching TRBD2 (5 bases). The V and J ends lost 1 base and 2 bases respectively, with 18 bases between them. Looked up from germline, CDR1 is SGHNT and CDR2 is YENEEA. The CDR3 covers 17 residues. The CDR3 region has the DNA TGTGCCAGCAGCTTAGGTGGAGGAACCGACATACCCTACGAGCAGTACTTC. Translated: CASSLGGGTDIPYEQYF.

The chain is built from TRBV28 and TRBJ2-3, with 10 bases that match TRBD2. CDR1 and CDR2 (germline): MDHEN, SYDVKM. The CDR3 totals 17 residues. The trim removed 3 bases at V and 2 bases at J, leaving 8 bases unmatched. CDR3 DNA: TGTGCCAGCAGTTTGGAGGTAGCGGGAGGAATCACAGATACGCAGTATTTT. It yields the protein CASSLEVAGGITDTQYF.

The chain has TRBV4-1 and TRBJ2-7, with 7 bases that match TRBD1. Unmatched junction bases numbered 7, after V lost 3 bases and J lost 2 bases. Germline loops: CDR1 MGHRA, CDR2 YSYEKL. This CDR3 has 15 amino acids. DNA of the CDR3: TGCGCCAGCAGCCAGACGACAGGGAGAACCTACGAGCAGTACTTC. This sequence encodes CASSQTTGRTYEQYF.

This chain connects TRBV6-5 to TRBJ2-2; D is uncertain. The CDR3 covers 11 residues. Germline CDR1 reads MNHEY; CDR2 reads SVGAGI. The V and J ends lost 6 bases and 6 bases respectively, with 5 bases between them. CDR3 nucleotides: TGTGCCAGCAGCCGCTCCGGGGAGCTGTTTTTT. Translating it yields CASSRSGELFF.

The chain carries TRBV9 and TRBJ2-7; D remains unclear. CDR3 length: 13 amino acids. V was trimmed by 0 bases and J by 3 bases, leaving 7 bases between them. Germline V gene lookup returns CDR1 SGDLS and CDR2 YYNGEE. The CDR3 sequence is CASSVGQHYEQYF. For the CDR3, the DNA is TGTGCCAGCAGCGTAGGGCAGCACTACGAGCAGTACTTC.